The source of this TCR beta chain is a study of early T cells in non-severe SARS-CoV-2 infection. The overall study: Chains were not paired, and sequencing was done on bulk RNA from unsorted whole blood.

At least ten counts were recorded for this clonotype. From germline, CDR1 is SGDLS and CDR2 YYNGEE. This CDR3 comprises 17 residues. Trimming took 3 bases from V and 4 from J, leaving 19 bases between them. Unique molecular identifiers were added to individual cDNA molecules. TCRdb re-derived calls from the 5' RACE reads in MiXCR, one entry per CDR3 protein. Of 35,000 to 40,000 distinct CDR3 sequences listed, 8.5% to 10% are singletons. The sequencing input was whole blood. This TCR was recovered from an adult who was a healthcare worker with PCR-confirmed SARS-CoV-2 infection or an uninfected control (not recorded which). The V gene is TRBV9, the J gene TRBJ2-2, with a weak D call TRBD1 (6 bases). CDR3 DNA: TGTGCCAGCAGCGCCCGGACAGACACCTTGAGCACCGGGGAGCTGTTTTTT. Its translation: CASSARTDTLSTGELFF.